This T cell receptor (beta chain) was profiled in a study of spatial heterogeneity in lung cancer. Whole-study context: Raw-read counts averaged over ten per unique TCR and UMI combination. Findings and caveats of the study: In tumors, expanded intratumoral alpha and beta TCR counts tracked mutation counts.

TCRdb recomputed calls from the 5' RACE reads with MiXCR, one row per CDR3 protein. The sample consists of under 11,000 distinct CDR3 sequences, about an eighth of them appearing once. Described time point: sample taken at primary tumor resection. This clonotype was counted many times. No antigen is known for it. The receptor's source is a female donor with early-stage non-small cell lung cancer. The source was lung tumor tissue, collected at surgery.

The CDR3 is CASSLEDQRLFF. CDR3 DNA sequence: TGTGCCAGCAGTTTAGAGGACCAGCGACTGTTTTTT. The chain joins TRBV12-3 or TRBV12-4 to TRBJ1-4, with D uncertain. This CDR3 is built from 12 residues. V was trimmed by 1 base and J by 13 bases, leaving 10 bases between them.